These 30 T cell receptor beta chains came from one sample sequenced in a study of Graves' ophthalmopathy and Graves' hyperthyroidism. Amplification of TCR beta CDR3 regions used RNA transcripts. First-round RT-PCR relied on HTBI primers, and a second-round multiplex PCR came next. From the multiplex PCR reads, TCRdb called clonotypes with MiXCR, one entry per CDR3 protein. This table holds some 360,000 distinct CDR3 sequences, about a sixth found once. The sample was peripheral blood. These receptors were obtained from an adult woman with stable Graves' hyperthyroidism.

Concerning this clonotype itself: A much more abundant neighbour one base away suggests this may be a read error. J is TRBJ2-7 and V is TRBV27; tentatively, D is TRBD1 (7 bases). Germline V CDR1 and CDR2: MNHEY, SMNVEV (reference sequence). The CDR3 totals 16 residues. This chain's CDR3 is CASSSRGTAPSYEQDF. The CDR3 nucleotides are TGTGCCAGCAGTTCCCGGGGGACAGCCCCGTCCTACGAGCAGGACTTC.

This clonotype has more than one count but fewer than ten. V and J are TRBV4-1 and TRBJ1-1; a possible D gene is TRBD1 (6 bases). Germline-derived CDR1 and CDR2 are MGHRA and YSYEKL. V was shortened by 3 bases and J by 3 bases, with 17 bases between the two germline ends. This CDR3 is 16 amino acids long. This CDR3 is CASSQGMPGAYTEAFF. The CDR3 DNA is TGCGCCAGCAGCCAGGGAATGCCGGGGGCGTACACTGAAGCTTTCTTT.

This clonotype was counted many times. The chain carries TRBV28 and TRBJ2-2, with D possibly TRBD2 on 7 matching bases. V dropped 7 bases and J dropped 4 bases, with 16 bases sitting between them. Germline V gene data show CDR1 as MDHEN and CDR2 as SYDVKM. CDR3 length equals 15 residues. The CDR3 nucleotides are TGTGCCAGCACCCTACGGGGGGCCCCCACCGGGGAGCTGTTTTTT. Translation gives CASTLRGAPTGELFF.

This clonotype was counted many times. This chain joins TRBV20-1 and TRBJ2-7, with D perhaps matching TRBD1 (6 bases). The CDR3 runs 14 residues. Trimming stripped 3 bases from V and 2 bases from J, with 14 bases between. Per the germline V gene, CDR1 is DFQATT and CDR2 is SNEGSKA (reference sequence). In DNA, the CDR3 is TGCAGTGCTAGGGTGGACAGCCTAACCTACGAGCAGTACTTC. Amino acids: CSARVDSLTYEQYF.

This clonotype was observed at least ten times. The V call is TRBV11-2, the J call TRBJ1-2; 7 bases are a match to TRBD1. With V trimmed by 5 bases and J by 1 base, 19 bases remained unmatched. The CDR3 is 19 residues long. Germline lookup yields CDR1 SGHAT and CDR2 FQNNGV. Here the CDR3 DNA reads TGTGCCAGCAGCCCCATTAAGGGCACCCCGGGACAGATTAACTATGGCTACACCTTC. This translates into CASSPIKGTPGQINYGYTF.

This clonotype was recorded many times. The gene calls are TRBV20-1 and TRBJ2-7; 11 nucleotides line up with TRBD1. Losses at the gene ends were 6 bases for V and 5 bases for J; bases not matched to a gene: 6. The length of the CDR3 is 13 residues. Germline values: CDR1 DFQATT, CDR2 SNEGSKA (reference sequence). The CDR3 loop is CSAKGQGVDEQYF. CDR3 DNA sequence: TGCAGTGCGAAGGGACAGGGGGTGGACGAGCAGTACTTC.

Note on this clonotype: This may be a read error: a much more frequent sequence differs by one nucleotide. The CDR3 protein is CSASLSVVLATDMQYF. DNA for the CDR3: TGCAGTGCTAGTTTGTCGGTGGTACTAGCAACAGATATGCAGTATTTT. This rearrangement joins TRBV20-1 to TRBJ2-3; D is perhaps TRBD2 (6 bases). The germline V gene has CDR1 DFQATT and CDR2 SNEGSKA (reference sequence). The CDR3 totals 16 residues.

The CDR3 region is CATSRERYYGYTF. Written as DNA, the CDR3 is TGTGCCACCAGCAGAGAACGGTACTATGGCTACACCTTC. V usage is TRBV15 and J usage is TRBJ1-2; D not certain. The V and J ends lost 0 bases and 3 bases respectively, with 5 bases between them. The CDR3 sequence is 13 residues long. Germline V gene lookup returns CDR1 LNHNV and CDR2 YYDKDF (reference sequence).

The chain carries TRBV11-2 and TRBJ2-7, with 10 bases aligning to TRBD1. This CDR3 is 16 amino acids long. After removal of 5 bases from V and 3 bases from J, the junction contained 10 bases not matched to a gene. Germline CDR1 and CDR2: SGHAT and FQNNGV. The CDR3 loop is CASSPKAGQGIYEQYF. The CDR3 bases are TGTGCCAGCAGCCCAAAAGCGGGACAGGGGATCTACGAGCAGTACTTC.

This clonotype was counted at least ten times. The chain employs TRBV2 and TRBJ2-7; TRBD1 aligns across 7 bases. CDR1 SNHLY and CDR2 FYNNEI come from the germline V gene. Trimming at V came to 5 bases and at J to 2 bases, leaving 6 bases not matched to a gene. CDR3 size: 14 residues. This CDR3 is CASSTGVVPYEQYF. The CDR3 nucleotides read TGTGCCAGCAGTACAGGGGTAGTTCCCTACGAGCAGTACTTC. The complete variable domain, with remaining parts taken from reference TRBV2 and TRBJ2-7, reads EPEVTQTPSHQVTQMGQEVILRCVPISNHLYFYWYRQILGQKVEFLVSFYNNEISEKSEIFDDQFSVERPDGSNFTLKIRSTKLEDSAMYFCASSTGVVPYEQYFGPGTRLTVT.

The V call is TRBV12-3 or TRBV12-4, the J call TRBJ1-2; TRBD1 matches at 10 bases. This CDR3 region has 15 residues. V lost 7 bases and J lost 8; bases outside the gene matches: 13. CDR3 DNA sequence: TGTGCCAGCACCTCCTCCGGGACAGGGGTTGGCGGCTACACCTTC. Its translation is CASTSSGTGVGGYTF.

The chain recombines TRBV6-2 or TRBV6-3 with TRBJ1-1; no clear D gene. CDR3 size: 11 residues. Germline CDR1 is MNHEY and CDR2 is SVGEGT. V lost 10 bases and J 5 bases, leaving 11 bases between the germline ends. The DNA for the CDR3 is TGTGCCACCAGGCATACAACTGAAGCTTTCTTT. Protein sequence: CATRHTTEAFF.

As regards this clonotype: A read error may explain this, as a much larger clone is one base away. This rearrangement joins TRBV29-1 to TRBJ2-5, with 8 positions matching TRBD1. CDR3 size: 13 residues. Looked up from germline, CDR1 is SQVTM and CDR2 is ANQGSEA. CDR3 in amino acids: CSVKTGGRETKYF. DNA for the CDR3: TGCAGCGTAAAAACAGGGGGACGAGAGACCAAGTACTTC.

This clonotype was counted only a few times. V is TRBV6-1 and J is TRBJ2-5, with a weak D call TRBD1 (5 bases). This CDR3 has 16 residues. In germline, CDR1 is MNHNS, CDR2 SASEGT. The V and J ends lost 6 bases and 0 bases respectively, with 17 bases between them. The CDR3 protein is CASSLTVTSYQETQYF. The CDR3 nucleotides are TGTGCCAGCAGCCTGACAGTAACATCGTACCAAGAGACCCAGTACTTC.

V is TRBV15 and J is TRBJ2-7; TRBD2 aligns across 8 bases. The ends lost 5 bases at V and 4 bases at J; junction bases unmatched: 10. The CDR3 consists of 15 residues. The V gene's germline CDR1 is LNHNV and CDR2 YYDKDF (reference sequence). In DNA, the CDR3 is TGTGCCACCAGCGTTACCGGGACTAGGGGATACGAGCAGTACTTC. This gives the protein CATSVTGTRGYEQYF.

This clonotype was recorded many times. The chain combines TRBV28 with TRBJ1-1; no definite D call. The length of the CDR3 is 12 residues. Germline lookup yields CDR1 MDHEN and CDR2 SYDVKM. V shed 7 bases and J shed 1 base, with 7 bases lying between them. CDR3 DNA sequence: TGTGCCAGCAATCCCGGGAACACTGAAGCTTTCTTT. Its translation: CASNPGNTEAFF.

The CDR3: CASSLAYGANTGELFF. CDR3 nucleotides: TGTGCCAGCAGCTTAGCGTACGGCGCGAACACCGGGGAGCTGTTTTTT. The chain couples TRBV7-8 to TRBJ2-2, with unresolved D. Germline-derived CDR1 and CDR2 are SGHVS and FQNEAQ. The V end lost 0 bases, the J end lost 0 bases, and 8 bases lay between the germline ends. The CDR3 runs 16 residues.

This clonotype was seen at least ten times. The chain links TRBV28 to TRBJ1-2, with a weak D call TRBD1 (5 bases). This CDR3 has 13 amino acids. Germline V lookup: CDR1 MDHEN, CDR2 SYDVKM. The ends were cut back, 3 bases at V and 5 bases at J, with 10 bases in the middle. The CDR3 loop is CASSFNRQYGYTF. The DNA for the CDR3 is TGTGCCAGCAGTTTCAACAGGCAGTATGGCTACACCTTC.

This clonotype was detected many times. The chain uses TRBV6-1 and TRBJ2-7; perhaps D is TRBD1 or TRBD2 (5 bases each). CDR3 size: 12 residues. The germline V gene has CDR1 MNHNS and CDR2 SASEGT. V lost 6 bases to trimming and J lost 2 bases, with 8 bases between them. The CDR3 reads CASRLGAYEQYF. CDR3 nucleotide sequence: TGTGCCAGCAGACTGGGGGCCTACGAGCAGTACTTC.

This clonotype was observed many times. This rearrangement joins TRBV29-1 to TRBJ1-1; no firm D call. The ends were cut back, 0 bases at V and 6 bases at J, with 14 bases in the middle. Germline V gene lookup returns CDR1 SQVTM and CDR2 ANQGSEA. This CDR3 spans 14 amino acids. The CDR3 nucleotides read TGCAGCGTTGAAGATCGGCAAACACGGGCTGAAGCTTTCTTT. It encodes CSVEDRQTRAEAFF. Full variable domain (remainder filled in from reference TRBV29-1 and TRBJ1-1): SAVISQKPSRDICQRGTSLTIQCQVDSQVTMMFWYRQQPGQSLTLIATANQGSEATYESGFVIDKFPISRPNLTFSTLTVSNMSPEDSSIYLCSVEDRQTRAEAFFGQGTRLTVV.

The rearrangement joins TRBV5-1 to TRBJ2-5; D may be TRBD1 or TRBD2 (5 bases each). Trimming removed 5 bases from V and 0 bases from J, with 11 bases in between. Germline V lookup: CDR1 SGHRS, CDR2 YFSETQ. The CDR3 length is 14 residues. CDR3 residues: CASRFGADQETQYF. CDR3 in DNA: TGCGCCAGCAGATTCGGGGCAGACCAAGAGACCCAGTACTTC.

This clonotype was seen a handful of times. The genes are TRBV9 and TRBJ2-3, with 9 bases identical to TRBD1. This CDR3 is 16 amino acids long. V trimming: 4 bases; J trimming: 2 bases; junction bases outside the gene matches: 8. Germline loops: CDR1 SGDLS, CDR2 YYNGEE. This CDR3 reads CASSLGTGTFTDTQYF. The DNA of the CDR3 is TGTGCCAGCAGCCTTGGGACAGGGACTTTCACAGATACGCAGTATTTT.

This clonotype was found many times. V and J are TRBV10-3 and TRBJ1-3, with TRBD1 as a possible D gene (6 bases). The CDR3 spans 16 residues. The V end lost 4 bases, the J end lost 0 bases, and 13 bases lay between the germline ends. Germline loops: CDR1 ENHRY, CDR2 SYGVKD. DNA of the CDR3: TGTGCCATCAGTGGAAGTTACAGGGACTCTGGAAACACCATATATTTT. As protein: CAISGSYRDSGNTIYF.

Ten or more counts support this clonotype. The CDR3 spells CASSQDRHSLAQHF. DNA of the CDR3: TGTGCCAGCAGCCAAGACCGACACTCTCTGGCCCAGCATTTT. The rearrangement joins TRBV3-1 to TRBJ1-5; no definite D call. V lost 0 bases and J lost 11, with 14 bases in between. CDR1 and CDR2 from the germline V gene are LGHDT and YNNKEL (reference sequence). The CDR3 spans 14 residues.

This clonotype was observed at least ten times. The chain couples TRBV20-1 to TRBJ2-5; TRBD1 matches 9 bases. J lost 3 bases, V lost 6 bases, and 5 bases had no gene match. Germline V gene lookup returns CDR1 DFQATT and CDR2 SNEGSKA (reference sequence). This CDR3 contains 13 residues. The CDR3 spells CSARTGAEETQYF. The CDR3 DNA sequence: TGCAGTGCAAGGACAGGGGCGGAAGAGACCCAGTACTTC.

This clonotype was seen at least ten times. The chain recombines TRBV27 with TRBJ2-5; TRBD1 matches at 9 bases. The ends lost 5 bases at V and 7 bases at J; junction bases unmatched: 17. This CDR3 is 17 amino acids long. CDR1 is MNHEY, CDR2 SMNVEV, per germline (reference sequence). Here the CDR3 reads CASSPIYDRGSDGTQYF. The DNA of the CDR3 is TGTGCCAGCAGTCCTATATATGACAGGGGGTCGGACGGGACCCAGTACTTC.

Concerning this clonotype: This is likely a read error, given that the CDR3 carries no conserved phenylalanine or tryptophan at its end. CDR3 nucleotides: TGTGCCAGCAGTCCCAGCTGCAGGGCCACCAATCAGCCCCAGCATGTT. It specifies CASSPSCRATNQPQHV. The rearrangement uses TRBV6-1 and TRBJ1-5; TRBD1 might be the D (5 bases). Trimming shortened V by 5 bases and J by 3 bases, and 17 bases separated the two germline ends. The germline V gene has CDR1 MNHNS and CDR2 SASEGT. The CDR3 contains 16 residues.

This clonotype was counted ten times or more. The gene calls are TRBV11-2 and TRBJ1-3; no clear D gene. CDR1 and CDR2 from the germline V gene are SGHAT and FQNNGV. The length of the CDR3 is 16 residues. The germline V and J ends were trimmed by 1 base and 2 bases, with 12 bases remaining between them. The CDR3 DNA sequence: TGTGCCAGCAGCTTAGGGAGTGACACGCCTGGAAACACCATATATTTT. Its translation: CASSLGSDTPGNTIYF.

On this clonotype itself: This may arise from a read error, as a much more abundant clone is one base away. V and J are TRBV28 and TRBJ2-7; the D call may be TRBD1 or TRBD2 (5 bases each). The V and J ends lost 3 bases and 5 bases respectively, with 17 bases between them. CDR1 and CDR2 (germline): MDHEN, SYDVKM. There are 15 residues in the CDR3. DNA for the CDR3: TGTGCCAGCAGTTTCTTGAGGGGTGTCTACCACGAGCAGTACTTC. Translating it yields CASSFLRGVYHEQYF.

This clonotype was counted many times. The CDR3 is CSVDGISLETQYF. CDR3 coding DNA: TGCAGCGTTGACGGGATTTCACTAGAGACCCAGTACTTC. This chain joins TRBV29-1 and TRBJ2-5, with a possible D match to TRBD2 (5 bases). Between the trimmed V and J ends, which lost 3 bases and 4 bases, there was a span of 12 bases. The CDR3 has 13 amino acids. The germline CDR1 and CDR2 sequences are SQVTM and ANQGSEA.